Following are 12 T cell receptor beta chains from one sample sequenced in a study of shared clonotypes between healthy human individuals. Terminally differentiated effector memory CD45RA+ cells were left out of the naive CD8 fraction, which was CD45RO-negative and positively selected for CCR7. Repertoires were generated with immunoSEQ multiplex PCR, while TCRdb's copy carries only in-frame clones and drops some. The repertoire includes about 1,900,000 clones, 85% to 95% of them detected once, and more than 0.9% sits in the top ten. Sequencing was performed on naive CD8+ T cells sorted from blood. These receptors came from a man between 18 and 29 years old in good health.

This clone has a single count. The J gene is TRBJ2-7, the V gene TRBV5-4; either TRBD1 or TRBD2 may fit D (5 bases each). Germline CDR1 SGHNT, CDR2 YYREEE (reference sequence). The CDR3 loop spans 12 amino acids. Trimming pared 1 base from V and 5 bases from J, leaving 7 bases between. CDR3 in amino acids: CASSLMGDEQYF. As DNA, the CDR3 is TGTGCCAGCAGCTTGATGGGGGACGAGCAGTACTTC.

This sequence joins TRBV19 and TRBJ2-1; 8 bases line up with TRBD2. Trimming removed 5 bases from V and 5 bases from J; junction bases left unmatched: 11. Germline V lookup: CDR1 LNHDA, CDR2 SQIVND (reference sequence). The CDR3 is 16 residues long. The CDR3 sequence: CASSSDREGLNNEQFF. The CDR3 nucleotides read TGTGCCAGTAGTTCGGATCGGGAGGGATTAAACAATGAGCAGTTCTTC.

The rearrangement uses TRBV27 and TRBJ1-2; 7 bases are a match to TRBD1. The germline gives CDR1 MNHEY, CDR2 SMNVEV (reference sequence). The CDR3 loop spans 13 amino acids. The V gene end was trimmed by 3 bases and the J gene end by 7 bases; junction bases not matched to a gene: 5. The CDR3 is CASSLRGPIGYTF. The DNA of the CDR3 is TGTGCCAGCAGTTTGAGGGGGCCCATTGGCTACACCTTC.

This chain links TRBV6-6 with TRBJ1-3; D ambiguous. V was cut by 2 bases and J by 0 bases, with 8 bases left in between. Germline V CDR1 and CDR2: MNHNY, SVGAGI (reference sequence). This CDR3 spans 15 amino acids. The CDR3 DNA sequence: TGTGCCAGCAGTTACGACCGATACTCTGGAAACACCATATATTTT. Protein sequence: CASSYDRYSGNTIYF.

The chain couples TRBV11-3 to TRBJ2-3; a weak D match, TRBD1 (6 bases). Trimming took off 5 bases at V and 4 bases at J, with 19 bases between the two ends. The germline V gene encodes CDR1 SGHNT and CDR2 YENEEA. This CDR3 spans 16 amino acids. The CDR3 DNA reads TGTGCCAGCAGCCATAAAACAGGGATAGGGGCAGATACGCAGTATTTT. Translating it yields CASSHKTGIGADTQYF. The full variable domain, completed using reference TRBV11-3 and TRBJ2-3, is EAGVVQSPRYKIIEKKQPVAFWCNPISGHNTLYWYLQNLGQGPELLIRYENEEAVDDSQLPKDRFSAERLKGVDSTLKIQPAELGDSAVYLCASSHKTGIGADTQYFGPGTRLTVL.

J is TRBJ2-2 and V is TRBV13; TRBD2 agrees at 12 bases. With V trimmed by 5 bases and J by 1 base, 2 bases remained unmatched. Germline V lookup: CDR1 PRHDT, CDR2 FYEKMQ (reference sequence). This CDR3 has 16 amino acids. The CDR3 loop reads CASSTTSGRNTGELFF. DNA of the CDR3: TGTGCCAGCAGCACGACTAGCGGGAGGAACACCGGGGAGCTGTTTTTT.

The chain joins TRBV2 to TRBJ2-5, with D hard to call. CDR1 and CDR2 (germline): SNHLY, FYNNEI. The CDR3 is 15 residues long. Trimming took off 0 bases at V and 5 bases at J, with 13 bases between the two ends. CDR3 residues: CASSEALMGRETQYF. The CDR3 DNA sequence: TGTGCCAGCAGTGAAGCGTTGATGGGTAGGGAGACCCAGTACTTC.

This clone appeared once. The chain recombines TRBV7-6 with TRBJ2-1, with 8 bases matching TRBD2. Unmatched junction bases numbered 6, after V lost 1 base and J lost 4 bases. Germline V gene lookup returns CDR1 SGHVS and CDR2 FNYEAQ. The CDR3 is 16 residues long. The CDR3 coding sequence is TGTGCCAGCAGCTTAGGTGGGCGGGGGGTTTACAATGAGCAGTTCTTC. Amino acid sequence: CASSLGGRGVYNEQFF.

Written as DNA, the CDR3 is TGTGCCAGCAGATCACCAGGGGGGGTAAACGTTGAAGCTTTCTTT. This sequence encodes CASRSPGGVNVEAFF. V and J are TRBV25-1 and TRBJ1-1, with 7 nucleotides matching TRBD1. The V segment lost 6 bases and the J segment 7 bases; nucleotides outside the gene matches: 14. The CDR3 runs 15 residues. From germline, CDR1 is MGHDK and CDR2 SYGVNS.

CDR3 protein: CASSSDGYEQYF. CDR3 coding DNA: TGTGCCAGCAGCTCGGATGGGTACGAGCAGTACTTC. The rearrangement joins TRBV14 to TRBJ2-7; D unresolved. Trimming removed 5 bases from V and 4 bases from J, with 9 bases in between. CDR3 length: 12 amino acids. Germline V gene lookup returns CDR1 SGHDN and CDR2 FVKESK.

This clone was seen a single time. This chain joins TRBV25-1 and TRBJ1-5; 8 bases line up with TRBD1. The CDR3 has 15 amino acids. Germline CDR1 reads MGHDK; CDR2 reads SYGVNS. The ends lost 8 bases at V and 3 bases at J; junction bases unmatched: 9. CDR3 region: CASAVGQGVNQPQHF. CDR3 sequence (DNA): TGTGCCAGCGCCGTAGGACAGGGCGTCAATCAGCCCCAGCATTTT.

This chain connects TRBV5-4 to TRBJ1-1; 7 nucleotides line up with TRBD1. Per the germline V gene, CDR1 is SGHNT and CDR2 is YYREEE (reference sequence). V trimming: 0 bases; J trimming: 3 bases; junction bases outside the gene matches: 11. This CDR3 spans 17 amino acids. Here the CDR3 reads CASSLELRMTGYTEAFF. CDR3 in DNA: TGTGCCAGCAGCTTGGAGCTCCGGATGACAGGGTACACTGAAGCTTTCTTT.